Listed below are T cell receptor beta chains from one sample, sequenced in a study of OX40 agonist ivuxolimab in advanced cancers. Clones were read by immunoSEQ multiplex PCR, and TCRdb kept only the in-frame ones, dropping some. The profile shows about 69,000 clones, around 91% of them singletons. The sample consisted of CD4+ or CD8+ T cells sorted from blood, taken in a trial of the OX40 agonist ivuxolimab. These receptors all stem from an adult with an advanced solid tumor such as melanoma, head and neck, liver or kidney cancer. The CDR3 runs from the conserved cysteine through the conserved F or W. D genes are given only for firm matches. Clone size is shown for a subset of rows, as once, few, many or a class of expanded clone.

J: TRBJ2-3
D: TRBD2
V: TRBV7-3
size: -
CDR3: CASSFASGSADTQYF
DNA: TGTGCCAGCAGTTTCGCTAGCGGGAGTGCAGATACGCAGTATTTT

J: TRBJ1-5
D: -
V: TRBV7-8
size: -
CDR3: CASSLSGRDQPQHF
DNA: TGTGCCAGCAGCTTATCTGGGAGGGATCAGCCCCAGCATTTT

J: TRBJ1-5
D: -
V: TRBV21-1
size: -
CDR3: CASRPNRGESNQPQHF
DNA: TGTGCCAGCAGACCGAACAGGGGTGAGAGCAATCAGCCCCAGCATTTT

J: TRBJ1-1
D: -
V: TRBV10-3
size: once
CDR3: CAISDSYTEAFF
DNA: TGTGCCATCAGTGACAGTTACACTGAAGCTTTCTTT

J: TRBJ1-5
D: -
V: TRBV6-9
size: -
CDR3: CASSYSSPCRQPQHF
DNA: TGTGCCAGCAGTTATAGTTCTCCATGCCGTCAGCCCCAGCATTTT

J: TRBJ2-1
D: TRBD2
V: TRBV4-1
size: -
CDR3: CASRRTGTRHNEQFF
DNA: TGCGCCAGCAGGCGTACCGGGACTAGACACAATGAGCAGTTCTTC

J: TRBJ2-2
D: TRBD1
V: TRBV18
size: -
CDR3: CASSPAQGAGGELFF
DNA: TGTGCCAGCTCACCAGCACAGGGGGCTGGCGGGGAGCTGTTTTTT

J: TRBJ2-7
D: -
V: TRBV11-3
size: -
CDR3: CASSSRDGTYEQYF
DNA: TGTGCCAGCAGCTCTCGGGACGGAACCTACGAGCAGTACTTC

J: TRBJ2-1
D: -
V: TRBV6-5
size: -
CDR3: CASSYGSGAYNEQFF
DNA: TGTGCCAGCAGTTACGGTTCGGGAGCCTACAATGAGCAGTTCTTC

J: TRBJ2-3
D: -
V: TRBV19
size: -
CDR3: CASSTGAPWRTTDTQYF
DNA: TGTGCCAGTAGTACGGGGGCACCTTGGAGGACGACAGATACGCAGTATTTT

J: TRBJ1-2
D: -
V: TRBV9
size: -
CDR3: CASSVDGNYGYTF
DNA: TGTGCCAGCAGCGTAGACGGAAACTATGGCTACACCTTC

J: TRBJ1-3
D: -
V: TRBV28
size: -
CDR3: CASILGLHGNTIYF
DNA: TGTGCCAGCATCCTGGGCCTGCATGGAAACACCATATATTTT

J: TRBJ1-1
D: -
V: TRBV14
size: -
CDR3: CASSHLPMAYTEAFF
DNA: TGTGCCAGCAGCCACCTCCCGATGGCGTACACTGAAGCTTTCTTT

J: TRBJ1-2
D: TRBD1
V: TRBV9
size: -
CDR3: CASSVGTANYGYTF
DNA: TGTGCCAGCAGCGTGGGGACAGCTAACTATGGCTACACCTTC

J: TRBJ2-7
D: -
V: TRBV18
size: -
CDR3: CASSPPRGHYEQYF
DNA: TGTGCCAGCTCACCACCCAGGGGACACTACGAGCAGTACTTC

J: TRBJ1-1
D: -
V: TRBV6-1
size: -
CDR3: CASTEFMNTEAFF
DNA: TGTGCCAGCACCGAGTTTATGAACACTGAAGCTTTCTTT

J: TRBJ2-1
D: -
V: TRBV11-3
size: -
CDR3: CASSISYNEQFF
DNA: TGTGCCAGCAGCATAAGTTACAATGAGCAGTTCTTC

J: TRBJ2-5
D: -
V: TRBV5-1
size: few
CDR3: CASSVGQGGETQYF
DNA: TGCGCCAGCAGCGTTGGACAGGGAGGGGAGACCCAGTACTTC

J: TRBJ2-7
D: -
V: TRBV6-6
size: once
CDR3: CASRFLYEQYF
DNA: TGTGCCAGCAGATTCCTCTACGAGCAGTACTTC

J: TRBJ2-2
D: -
V: TRBV6-1
size: -
CDR3: CACNEGLTGELFF
DNA: TGTGCCTGCAACGAGGGACTCACCGGGGAGCTGTTTTTT

J: TRBJ2-2
D: TRBD2
V: TRBV7-9
size: -
CDR3: CASSQRASGRWTGELFF
DNA: TGTGCCAGCAGCCAAAGGGCTAGCGGGAGATGGACCGGGGAGCTGTTTTTT

J: TRBJ1-2
D: TRBD1
V: TRBV6-1
size: -
CDR3: CASSGQGAGYGYTF
DNA: TGTGCCAGCAGTGGCCAGGGGGCTGGCTATGGCTACACCTTC

J: TRBJ2-1
D: -
V: TRBV21-1
size: -
CDR3: CASSIPGLERDNEQFF
DNA: TGTGCCAGCAGCATACCGGGACTAGAACGGGACAATGAGCAGTTCTTC

J: TRBJ2-1
D: TRBD2
V: TRBV29-1
size: -
CDR3: CSVEGGLAPDNEQFF
DNA: TGCAGCGTTGAGGGGGGACTAGCGCCCGACAATGAGCAGTTCTTC

J: TRBJ2-3
D: TRBD2
V: TRBV2
size: -
CDR3: CASSRTSVTDTQYF
DNA: TGTGCCAGCAGCCGGACTAGCGTCACAGATACGCAGTATTTT

J: TRBJ2-6
D: -
V: TRBV9
size: -
CDR3: CASSVSGANVLTF
DNA: TGTGCCAGCAGCGTATCTGGGGCCAACGTCCTGACTTTC

J: TRBJ2-3
D: -
V: TRBV5-6
size: once
CDR3: CASSLLLPGDTQYF
DNA: TGTGCCAGCAGCTTATTACTACCAGGAGATACGCAGTATTTT

J: TRBJ1-1
D: TRBD1
V: TRBV7-3
size: -
CDR3: CASSFQPIDRGHTEAFF
DNA: TGTGCCAGCAGCTTCCAACCTATAGACAGGGGGCACACTGAAGCTTTCTTT

J: TRBJ1-3
D: -
V: TRBV29-1
size: few
CDR3: CSVSRDPVFSGNTIYF
DNA: TGCAGCGTGAGCCGGGACCCGGTGTTCTCTGGAAACACCATATATTTT

J: TRBJ1-1
D: -
V: TRBV28
size: -
CDR3: CASSPRRNTEAFF
DNA: TGTGCCAGCAGCCCCAGGAGGAACACTGAAGCTTTCTTT

J: TRBJ2-7
D: -
V: TRBV11-3
size: -
CDR3: CASSGSPYEQYF
DNA: TGTGCCAGCAGCGGGTCCCCCTACGAGCAGTACTTC